The 3 T cell receptor beta chains presented below share a single source sample, sequenced in a study of T cells after posttransplantation cyclophosphamide. Cyclophosphamide on days +3 and +4 followed busulfan-fludarabine conditioning and a marrow graft. Generated by immunoSEQ multiplex PCR, the TCRdb table keeps only in-frame clones and is missing some. The sample contains around 8,700 clones, none occurring once; roughly 6% lies in the top ten. The source material was PBMCs, sampled after an allogeneic stem cell transplant with post-transplant cyclophosphamide. The receptors derive from a male patient in his thirties who received an allogeneic stem cell transplant from an unrelated donor, was CMV-positive, and had acute and chronic GVHD. The graft donor may have contributed some T cells.

This clone was observed many times. V usage is TRBV7-9 and J usage is TRBJ2-3, with D perhaps TRBD2 (5 bases). CDR1 is SEHNR, CDR2 FQNEAQ, per germline (reference sequence). The CDR3 sequence is 13 residues long. V lost 6 bases, J lost 2 bases, and 9 bases lay in between. The CDR3 DNA sequence: TGTGCCAGCAGGGCGAGGGCCACAGATACGCAGTATTTT. Its protein is CASRARATDTQYF.

This clone was recorded at least ten times. The rearrangement joins TRBV6-2 or TRBV6-3 to TRBJ2-1; TRBD2 is a possible D gene (7 bases). Trimming took off 0 bases at V and 9 bases at J, with 15 bases between the two ends. This CDR3 spans 15 amino acids. Germline-derived CDR1 and CDR2 are MNHEY and SVGEGT. The DNA of the CDR3 is TGTGCCAGCAGTTACTCGGGGGGGGCGCCCAGTGAGCAGTTCTTC. It codes for CASSYSGGAPSEQFF.

This clone has ten or more counts. J is TRBJ2-2 and V is TRBV5-4, with 9 bases matching TRBD1. V shed 4 bases, J shed 7 bases, and the junction held 8 bases outside the gene matches. Germline CDR1 SGHNT, CDR2 YYREEE (reference sequence). The CDR3 length is 15 residues. CDR3 sequence reads: CASSRDRGRIGELFF. In DNA form, the CDR3 reads TGTGCCAGCAGCCGCGACAGGGGGAGAATCGGGGAGCTGTTTTTT.